The 12 T cell receptor beta chains below were found in one sample sequenced in a study of cytomegalovirus exposure and HLA in healthy donors. Some clones are missing from TCRdb's copy, which holds only in-frame ones; the method was immunoSEQ multiplex PCR. The sample holds about 71,000 clones; less than 95% are singletons and the top ten take approximately 1%. Sequenced input: PBMCs. The receptors here all came from a woman aged 18-30 years in good health and CMV-seronegative.

The chain has TRBV5-6 and TRBJ2-3, with D perhaps matching TRBD2 (6 bases). Germline CDR1 reads SGHDT; CDR2 reads YYEEEE. This CDR3 spans 15 amino acids. Between the trimmed V and J ends, which lost 3 bases and 1 base, there was a span of 12 bases. CDR3 sequence: CASSWWGVRTDTQYF. The CDR3 coding sequence is TGTGCCAGCAGCTGGTGGGGGGTCCGCACAGATACGCAGTATTTT.

This chain joins TRBV7-9 and TRBJ2-2, with 7 bases matching TRBD1. This CDR3 has 17 amino acids. V lost 4 bases and J lost 2; bases outside the gene matches: 10. Germline-derived CDR1 and CDR2 are SEHNR and FQNEAQ (reference sequence). The CDR3 protein is CASSYTTGTENTGELFF. CDR3 bases: TGTGCCAGCAGCTATACCACCGGGACAGAAAACACCGGGGAGCTGTTTTTT.

This rearrangement joins TRBV7-6 to TRBJ2-3; 8 nucleotides line up with TRBD2. This CDR3 has 15 amino acids. V lost 2 bases and J lost 1; bases outside the gene matches: 2. CDR1 is SGHVS and CDR2 is FNYEAQ in the germline V gene. This chain's CDR3 is CASSLPGGGTDTQYF. In nucleotides, the CDR3 is TGTGCCAGCAGCTTACCGGGGGGGGGCACAGATACGCAGTATTTT.

This chain uses TRBV25-1 with TRBJ2-7, with 9 bases lining up with TRBD1. CDR1 and CDR2 from the germline V gene are MGHDK and SYGVNS. The V and J ends lost 3 bases and 6 bases, in that order; junction bases with no gene match: 12. The CDR3 length is 16 residues. Written as DNA, the CDR3 is TGTGCCAGCAGTGACGACCCGGGACAGGGTGGGGGCGAGCAGTACTTC. It specifies CASSDDPGQGGGEQYF.

The rearrangement links TRBV14 to TRBJ2-1; 9 nucleotides agree with TRBD1. V shed 1 base, J shed 4 bases, and the junction held 2 bases outside the gene matches. CDR3 length: 15 amino acids. CDR1 and CDR2 (germline): SGHDN, FVKESK. The CDR3 reads CASSQAGTGYNEQFF. In nucleotides, the CDR3 is TGTGCCAGCAGCCAAGCCGGGACAGGGTACAATGAGCAGTTCTTC.

The rearrangement links TRBV5-6 to TRBJ2-3; 8 nucleotides agree with TRBD1. The CDR3 covers 17 residues. CDR1 is SGHDT and CDR2 is YYEEEE in the germline V gene. The V segment lost 0 bases and the J segment 2 bases; nucleotides outside the gene matches: 8. As DNA, the CDR3 is TGTGCCAGCAGCTTGGAGCTAACAGGGGGGCTCACAGATACGCAGTATTTT. Its protein is CASSLELTGGLTDTQYF.

The chain carries TRBV4-1 and TRBJ2-3, with D maybe TRBD2 (7 bases). Germline V lookup: CDR1 MGHRA, CDR2 YSYEKL. Trimming cost V 1 base and J 4 bases, with 9 bases left between them. The CDR3 has 14 residues. CDR3 DNA sequence: TGCGCCAGCAGCCAAGGGGGGGGCGCAGATACGCAGTATTTT. Its translation: CASSQGGGADTQYF.

V is TRBV6-4 and J is TRBJ1-1; D unclear. The germline V gene encodes CDR1 MRHNA and CDR2 SNTAGT. Trimming cost V 6 bases and J 1 base, with 15 bases left between them. The CDR3 loop spans 15 amino acids. As DNA, the CDR3 is TGTGCCAGCAGCCAAGGTTGGGAGGGGAACACTGAAGCTTTCTTT. Translating it yields CASSQGWEGNTEAFF.

The chain employs TRBV4-3 and TRBJ2-2; weak D call: TRBD1 (6 bases). V lost 4 bases and J lost 8, with 14 bases in between. Germline values: CDR1 LGHNA, CDR2 YSLEER. This CDR3 is 14 amino acids long. CDR3 bases: TGCGCCAGCAGCCTGTTAGGGGGAACGGGGGAGCTGTTTTTT. It translates to CASSLLGGTGELFF.

The chain carries TRBV9 and TRBJ2-1; D may be TRBD2 (6 bases). CDR3 size: 16 residues. Trimming took off 3 bases at V and 0 bases at J, with 13 bases between the two ends. The germline gives CDR1 SGDLS, CDR2 YYNGEE. The CDR3, as DNA: TGTGCCAGCAGCGGAGAGGGAGGAAGCTCCTACAATGAGCAGTTCTTC. Encoded protein: CASSGEGGSSYNEQFF. The full variable domain, in which reference TRBV9 and TRBJ2-1 provide the parts outside the CDR3, is DSGVTQTPKHLITATGQRVTLRCSPRSGDLSVYWYQQSLDQGLQFLIQYYNGEERAKGNILERFSAQQFPDLHSELNLSSLELGDSALYFCASSGEGGSSYNEQFFGPGTRLTVL.

The chain links TRBV11-2 to TRBJ2-2, with 8 bases identical to TRBD1. V dropped 6 bases and J dropped 5; count of bases not matched to a gene: 11. This CDR3 region has 16 residues. Germline CDR1 SGHAT, CDR2 FQNNGV. The CDR3, as DNA: TGTGCCAGCAGTCAAGACAGGGGTTTTACAACCGGGGAGCTGTTTTTT. Its translation: CASSQDRGFTTGELFF.

The rearrangement uses TRBV28 and TRBJ2-3; TRBD2 agrees at 9 bases. Germline CDR1 reads MDHEN; CDR2 reads SYDVKM. V gave up 4 bases and J gave up 4 bases; unmatched junction bases: 6. CDR3 length: 15 residues. The CDR3: CASSSASGMADTQYF. The CDR3 bases are TGTGCCAGCAGTTCGGCTAGCGGGATGGCAGATACGCAGTATTTT. Supplemented by reference TRBV28 and TRBJ2-3, the full variable domain reads DVKVTQSSRYLVKRTGEKVFLECVQDMDHENMFWYRQDPGLGLRLIYFSYDVKMKEKGDIPEGYSVSREKKERFSLILESASTNQTSMYLCASSSASGMADTQYFGPGTRLTVL.